This T cell receptor beta chain was retrieved from a study of T cells in women clearing cervical HPV infection. Study background: Women with histologically confirmed HPV16-related CIN3 or worse, 2 with invasive cancer, served as cases. Case blood was drawn when the lesion was first found; control blood after infection became undetectable.

All donors had a single incident cervical HPV16 infection, not prevalent. MY09/MY11 PCR detected cervical HPV DNA; dot-blot assigned genotypes. About this clone: The read terminates 3 residues before the CDR3 end, so the remaining end is supplied by the germline J gene.

Profiled with immunoSEQ multiplex PCR; TCRdb holds only in-frame clones, not every one. This repertoire includes 40,000 to 60,000 clones. This CDR3 has 13 residues. The V gene's germline CDR1 is KGHSH and CDR2 LQKENI. This clonotype originated in a woman between 18 and 75 years old with a cervical HPV16 infection that either progressed to CIN3+ or cleared (not recorded which). V gene TRBV18 combines with J gene TRBJ2-2; a weak D match, TRBD1 (5 bases). The source material was blood buffy coat. Incomplete CDR3 DNA: TGTGCCAGCTCCCTAGACAGTAATGAAAAG. It yields the protein CASSLDSNEK. The entire CDR3 sequence reads CASSLDSNEKLFF. The full variable domain, with the rest looked up from reference TRBV18 and TRBJ2-2, is NAGVMQNPRHLVRRRGQEARLRCSPMKGHSHVYWYRQLPEEGLKFMVYLQKENIIDESGMPKERFSAEFPKEGPSILRIQQVVRGDSAAYFCASSLDSNEKLFFGEGSRLTVL.